This T cell receptor (beta chain) came from a study of blood T cell repertoires in COVID-19 (dated by TCRdb to 2018 to 2021). Regarding the complete study: The collaborator samples originated in the United States, Italy and Spain and spanned the acute and convalescent phases of COVID-19. The material from the prospective study consisted of cDNA or gDNA derived from T cells, B-cell-depleted T cells, or PBMCs. The dataset comprised deeply sampled blood TCRbeta repertoires from subjects exposed to, actively infected with, or recovered from COVID-19. The repertoires were made available in a free public database intended to serve as a resource for research on the immune response to SARS-CoV-2. The samples were drawn from two sources: the first 160 participants of the ongoing ImmuneRACE study, and 1,254 subjects contributed by 6 global collaborators. A de-identified subject ID, COVID-19 status, age in years and sex were almost always included in the sample metadata. Where available, HLA class I and class II types were taken from metadata supplied by the sample provider and were not determined by assay-based typing.

What the research found in general, with its limitations: The quantity of clinical and demographic metadata differed by source and by participant and was supplied without curation.

The collaborating institutions used their own protocols to collect whole blood in K2EDTA tubes. For TCRbeta analysis, collaborators shipped samples as frozen whole blood, isolated PBMCs, or DNA extracted from either of those sample types. The immunoSEQ Assay, a bias-controlled multiplex PCR, was used to amplify TCRbeta CDR3 regions from genomic DNA. The source study handled its data this way. Nucleated cell counts per sample were estimated from amplification of reference gene primers within the assay. To quantify the absolute abundance of each unique TCRbeta CDR3 rearrangement, sequence reads were collapsed and filtered. For each sample, productive Simpson clonality was calculated as the square root of Simpson's diversity index across productive rearrangements. TCRdb holds this immuneACCESS table with in-frame rearrangements only. Some clones are missing; in checked studies, unresolved V genes explain under half, and the rest has no known cause. V, J and clone size derive from that table, while D and trimming were established from the DNA sequence. The sample table holds tens of thousands of clones, of which roughly 86% were seen once. Clones ranked in the top ten supply roughly 5.1% of the sample.

In regard to this clone: This clone's antigen is unknown. One base away there is no much larger clone; base qualities are not given.

This sequence was found in a man between 40 and 49 years old with acute or convalescent COVID-19. Sequenced sample: peripheral blood.

The sequenced DNA: TGTGCCAGCAGGCGGGACAGATCAACCGGGGAGCTGTTTTTT. Its protein reads: CASRRDRSTGELFF. The rearrangement joined TRBV7-2 to TRBJ2-2; TRBD1 might be the D gene, on 7 matching bases. A distance of 13 bases separates the germline ends of V and J, which lose 6 bases and 5 bases respectively. CDR1 and CDR2 are read off the germline V gene as SGHTA and FQGNSA. The CDR3 numbers 14 residues from cysteine through phenylalanine. The read is trimmed to its CDR3 DNA, 42 bases read in frame from base 1.